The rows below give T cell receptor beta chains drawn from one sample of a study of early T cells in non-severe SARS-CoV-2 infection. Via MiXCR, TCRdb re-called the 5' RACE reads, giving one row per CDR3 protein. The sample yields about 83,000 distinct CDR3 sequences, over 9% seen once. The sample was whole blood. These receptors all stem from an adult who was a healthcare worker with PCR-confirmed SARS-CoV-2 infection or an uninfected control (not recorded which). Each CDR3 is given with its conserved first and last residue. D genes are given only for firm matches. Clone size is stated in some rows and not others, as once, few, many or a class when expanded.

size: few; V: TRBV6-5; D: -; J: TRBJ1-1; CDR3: CASAGVTEAFF; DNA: TGTGCCAGTGCAGGAGTCACTGAAGCTTTCTTT
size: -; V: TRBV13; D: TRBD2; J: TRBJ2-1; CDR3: CASSPTIQTSGTYNEQFF; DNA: TGTGCCAGCAGCCCGACAATCCAGACTAGCGGGACCTACAATGAGCAGTTCTTC
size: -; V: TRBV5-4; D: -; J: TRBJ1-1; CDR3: CASSHPARGAEAFF; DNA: TGTGCCAGCAGCCACCCTGCGCGAGGGGCTGAAGCTTTCTTT
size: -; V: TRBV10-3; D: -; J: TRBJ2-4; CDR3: CAISENSQGGSAKNIQYF; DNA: TGTGCCATCAGTGAGAATTCGCAGGGGGGAAGTGCCAAAAACATTCAGTACTTC
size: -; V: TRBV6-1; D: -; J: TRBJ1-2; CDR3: CASSVVQLIYGYTF; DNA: TGTGCCAGCAGTGTTGTACAGTTAATCTATGGCTACACCTTC
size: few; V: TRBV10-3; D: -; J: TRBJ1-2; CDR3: CAIRVTGGGYGYTF; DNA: TGTGCCATCAGGGTTACCGGGGGGGGCTATGGCTACACCTTC
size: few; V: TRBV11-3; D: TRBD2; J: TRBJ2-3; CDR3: CASSFGLADNTDTQYF; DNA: TGTGCCAGCAGCTTCGGACTAGCGGATAACACAGATACGCAGTATTTT
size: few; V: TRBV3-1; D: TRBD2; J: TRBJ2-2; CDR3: CASSQGLAGMNTGELFF; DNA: TGTGCCAGCAGCCAAGGACTAGCGGGCATGAACACCGGGGAGCTGTTTTTT
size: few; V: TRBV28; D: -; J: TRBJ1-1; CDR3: CASSSQPDRNTEAFF; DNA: TGTGCCAGCAGTTCCCAGCCGGACAGGAACACTGAAGCTTTCTTT
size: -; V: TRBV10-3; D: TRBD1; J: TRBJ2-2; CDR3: CAIGGRQGGTGELFF; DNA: TGTGCCATCGGTGGAAGACAGGGGGGCACCGGGGAGCTGTTTTTT
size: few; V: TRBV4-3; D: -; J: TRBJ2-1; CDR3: CASSQDWALRAYNEQFF; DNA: TGCGCCAGCAGCCAAGATTGGGCCCTCCGGGCGTACAATGAGCAGTTCTTC
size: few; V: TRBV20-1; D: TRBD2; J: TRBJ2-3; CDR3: CSAPRTSGRSDTQYF; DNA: TGCAGTGCCCCTAGAACTAGCGGGAGGTCAGATACGCAGTATTTT
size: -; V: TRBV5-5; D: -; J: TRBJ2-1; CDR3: CASSPGGQYNEQFF; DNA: TGTGCCAGCAGCCCAGGGGGGCAATACAATGAGCAGTTCTTC